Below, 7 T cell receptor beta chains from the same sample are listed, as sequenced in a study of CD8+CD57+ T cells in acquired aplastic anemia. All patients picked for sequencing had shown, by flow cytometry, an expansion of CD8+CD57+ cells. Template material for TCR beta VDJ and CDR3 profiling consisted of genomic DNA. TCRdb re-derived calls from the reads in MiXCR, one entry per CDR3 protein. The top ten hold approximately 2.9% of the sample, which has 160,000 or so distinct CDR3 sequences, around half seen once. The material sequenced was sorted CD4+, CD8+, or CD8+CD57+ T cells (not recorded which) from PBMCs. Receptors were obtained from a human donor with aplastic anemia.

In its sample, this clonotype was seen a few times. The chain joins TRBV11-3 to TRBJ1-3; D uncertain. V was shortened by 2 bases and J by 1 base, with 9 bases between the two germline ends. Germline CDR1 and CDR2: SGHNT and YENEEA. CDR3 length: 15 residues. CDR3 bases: TGTGCCAGCAGCTTAAACAGCCTTTCTGGAAACACCATATATTTT. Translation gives CASSLNSLSGNTIYF.

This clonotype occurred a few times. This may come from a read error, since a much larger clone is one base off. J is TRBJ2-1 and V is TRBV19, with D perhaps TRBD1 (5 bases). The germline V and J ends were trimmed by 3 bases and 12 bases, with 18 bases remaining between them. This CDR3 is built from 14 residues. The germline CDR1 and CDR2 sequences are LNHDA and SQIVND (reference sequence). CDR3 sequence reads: CASSISVQGPGQFF. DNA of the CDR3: TGTGCCAGTAGTATTTCAGTTCAGGGCCCGGGGCAGTTCTTC.

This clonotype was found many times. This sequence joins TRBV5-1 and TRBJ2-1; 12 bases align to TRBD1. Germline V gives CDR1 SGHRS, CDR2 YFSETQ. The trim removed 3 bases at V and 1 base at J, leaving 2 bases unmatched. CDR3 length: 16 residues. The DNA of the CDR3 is TGCGCCAGCAGCTCGGGACAGGGGGCTTCCTACAATGAGCAGTTCTTC. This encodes CASSSGQGASYNEQFF.

The CDR3 DNA is TGTGCCAGTAGCGGGGACGGGTCAGGCGAGCAGTACTTC. Translating gives CASSGDGSGEQYF. The gene calls are TRBV19 and TRBJ2-7; D assignment may be TRBD1 or TRBD2 (5 bases each). The ends were cut back, 6 bases at V and 6 bases at J, with 15 bases in the middle. This CDR3 contains 13 residues. Germline CDR1 LNHDA, CDR2 SQIVND (reference sequence).

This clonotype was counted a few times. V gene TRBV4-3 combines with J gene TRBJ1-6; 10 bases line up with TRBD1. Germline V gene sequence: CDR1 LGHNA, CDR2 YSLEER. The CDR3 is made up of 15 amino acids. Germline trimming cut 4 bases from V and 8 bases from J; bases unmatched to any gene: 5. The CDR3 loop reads CASSPGTGEDSPLHF. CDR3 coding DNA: TGCGCCAGCAGCCCCGGGACAGGGGAGGATTCACCCCTCCACTTT.

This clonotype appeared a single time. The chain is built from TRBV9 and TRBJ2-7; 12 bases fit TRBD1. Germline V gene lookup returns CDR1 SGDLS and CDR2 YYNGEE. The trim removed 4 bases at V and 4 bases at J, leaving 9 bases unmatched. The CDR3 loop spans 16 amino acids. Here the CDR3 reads CASSISPGQGAYEQYF. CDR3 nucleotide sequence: TGTGCCAGCAGCATAAGCCCGGGACAGGGGGCGTACGAGCAGTACTTC.

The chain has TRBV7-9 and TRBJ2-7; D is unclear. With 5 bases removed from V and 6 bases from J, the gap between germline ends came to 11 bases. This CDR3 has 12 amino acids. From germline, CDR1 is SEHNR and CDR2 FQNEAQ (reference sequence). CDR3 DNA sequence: TGTGCCAGCAGCAGCGTGACCACCGAGCAGTACTTC. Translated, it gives CASSSVTTEQYF.